These T cell receptor beta chains were read from a single sample in a study of cytomegalovirus exposure and HLA in healthy donors. Produced via immunoSEQ multiplex PCR; TCRdb's table is partial and in-frame only. This table holds about 160,000 clones, roughly 80% found once. Source material: PBMCs. The receptors stem from a man aged 45 to 65 in good health and CMV-seropositive. Both conserved end residues are part of each CDR3. The order of the fields is D gene, J gene, clone size, V gene, CDR3 protein, CDR3 DNA. The D gene is left open where the match is weak. For some rows the clone size is stated as once, few or many, or as a class when expanded; others skip it.

>NA|TRBJ1-1|NA|TRBV12-5
CASGLGANTEAFF
TGTGCTAGTGGTTTGGGGGCGAACACTGAAGCTTTCTTT
>TRBD2|TRBJ2-1|NA|TRBV4-2
CASSQDRYSGRGNEQFF
TGTGCCAGCAGCCAAGATCGGTATAGCGGGAGGGGTAATGAGCAGTTCTTC
>NA|TRBJ1-5|NA|TRBV6-1
CATKKEGMSQPQHF
TGTGCCACTAAAAAGGAGGGGATGAGTCAGCCCCAGCATTTT
>NA|TRBJ2-5|NA|TRBV7-3
CASSLGAGETQYF
TGTGCCAGCAGCTTAGGGGCAGGGGAGACCCAGTACTTC
>NA|TRBJ1-6|NA|TRBV27
CASSLSAARGSPLHF
TGTGCCAGCAGTTTATCTGCAGCGAGAGGTTCACCCCTCCACTTT
>NA|TRBJ1-1|NA|TRBV9
CASSVVSENTEAFF
TGTGCCAGCAGCGTAGTATCAGAAAACACTGAAGCTTTCTTT
>NA|TRBJ2-7|NA|TRBV10-3
CAISDQTGSPYEQYF
TGTGCTATCAGTGATCAGACAGGTTCCCCCTACGAGCAGTACTTC
>TRBD2|TRBJ2-1|NA|TRBV7-9
CASSIGLAGYYNEQFF
TGTGCCAGCAGCATCGGACTAGCGGGCTACTACAATGAGCAGTTCTTC
>NA|TRBJ2-7|NA|TRBV11-1
CASSATYEQYF
TGTGCCAGCAGCGCTACCTACGAGCAGTACTTC
>TRBD2|TRBJ2-1|NA|TRBV19
CASSIDRGSSGAYNEQFF
TGTGCCAGTAGTATAGATCGAGGATCTAGCGGAGCATACAATGAGCAGTTCTTC
>NA|TRBJ1-1|NA|TRBV7-2
CASSLVSAGTEAFF
TGTGCCAGCAGCTTAGTGTCTGCGGGCACTGAAGCTTTCTTT
>TRBD1|TRBJ1-2|NA|TRBV10-1
CASATRETGLSYGYTF
TGCGCCAGCGCGACCCGGGAGACAGGGTTGAGCTATGGCTACACCTTC
>NA|TRBJ2-7|few|TRBV15
CATSNGYEQYF
TGTGCCACCAGCAACGGCTACGAGCAGTACTTC
>TRBD1|TRBJ1-2|NA|TRBV7-9
CASRPGTGNYGYTF
TGTGCCAGCAGACCCGGGACAGGAAACTATGGCTACACCTTC
>TRBD2|TRBJ2-1|NA|TRBV7-3
CASSSLGGGYNEQFF
TGTGCCAGCAGCTCTCTCGGGGGAGGGTACAATGAGCAGTTCTTC
>TRBD1|TRBJ1-6|NA|TRBV30
CAWSAGQGLNSPLHF
TGTGCCTGGAGTGCCGGACAGGGTTTGAATTCACCCCTCCACTTT
>NA|TRBJ2-1|NA|TRBV7-9
CASSKGGGPGNEQFF
TGTGCCAGCAGCAAAGGGGGGGGACCTGGCAATGAGCAGTTCTTC
>TRBD1|TRBJ1-1|NA|TRBV10-1
CASSPGGTTEAFF
TGCGCCAGCAGTCCAGGGGGGACCACTGAAGCTTTCTTT
>TRBD2|TRBJ2-5|NA|TRBV9
CASSQRLAGMETQYF
TGTGCCAGCAGCCAGAGACTAGCGGGAATGGAGACCCAGTACTTC
>NA|TRBJ2-7|NA|TRBV27
CASGPHSYEQYF
TGTGCCAGCGGGCCCCACTCCTACGAGCAGTACTTC
>TRBD2|TRBJ2-3|NA|TRBV9
CASSVAELFGGGEDTQYF
TGTGCCAGCAGCGTAGCTGAGTTGTTTGGCGGGGGTGAGGATACGCAGTATTTT
>NA|TRBJ1-4|NA|TRBV28
CATTTGTSEKLFF
TGTGCCACCACTACAGGGACCTCTGAAAAACTGTTTTTT
>NA|TRBJ1-6|NA|TRBV19
CASSTRVVAGSPLHF
TGTGCCAGTAGTACCAGGGTAGTTGCAGGTTCACCCCTCCACTTT
>TRBD2|TRBJ2-3|NA|TRBV30
CAWNLGTRGFTQYF
TGTGCCTGGAATTTAGGGACTAGGGGATTTACGCAGTATTTT
>TRBD1|TRBJ2-3|NA|TRBV19
CASKGQGANTDTQYF
TGTGCCAGTAAGGGTCAGGGGGCGAACACAGATACGCAGTATTTT
>NA|TRBJ2-5|NA|TRBV7-9
CASSFAGGETQYF
TGTGCCAGCAGCTTCGCAGGGGGGGAGACCCAGTACTTC
>NA|TRBJ1-1|once|TRBV7-3
CASSPRAAPRGAFF
TGTGCCAGCAGCCCCCGGGCGGCCCCCAGGGGTGCTTTCTTT
>NA|TRBJ1-2|NA|TRBV19
CASSIYGGPDNYGYTF
TGTGCCAGTAGTATTTATGGAGGGCCTGATAACTATGGCTACACCTTC
>TRBD2|TRBJ2-5|NA|TRBV7-8
CASSSRLAPSQETQYF
TGTGCCAGCAGCTCCCGACTAGCTCCGTCGCAAGAGACCCAGTACTTC
>NA|TRBJ1-1|NA|TRBV6-5
CASSYSGGGGAFF
TGTGCCAGCAGTTACTCAGGGGGTGGTGGAGCTTTCTTT
>TRBD2|TRBJ2-1|NA|TRBV19
CASTPGGGRSSYNEQFF
TGTGCCAGTACCCCGGGAGGCGGGAGGAGCTCCTACAATGAGCAGTTCTTC
>TRBD1|TRBJ2-3|NA|TRBV5-1
CASSLDRGDTDTQYF
TGCGCCAGCAGCTTGGACAGGGGTGACACAGATACGCAGTATTTT
>NA|TRBJ2-7|once|TRBV5-1
CASSLEISYEQYF
TGCGCCAGCAGCTTGGAGATATCCTACGAGCAGTACTTC
>TRBD1|TRBJ2-1|once|TRBV5-4
CASSPGQGAGNEQFF
TGTGCCAGCAGCCCCGGACAGGGGGCGGGGAATGAGCAGTTCTTC
>NA|TRBJ1-5|NA|TRBV19
CASSTEGVGNQPQHF
TGTGCCAGTAGTACCGAAGGGGTGGGCAATCAGCCCCAGCATTTT
>NA|TRBJ2-7|NA|TRBV13
CASSLEGGEQYF
TGTGCCAGCAGCTTAGAAGGGGGCGAGCAGTACTTC
>TRBD1|TRBJ2-7|NA|TRBV30
CAWSPHPGQGLFDEQYF
TGTGCCTGGAGCCCACATCCGGGACAGGGTTTATTCGACGAGCAGTACTTC